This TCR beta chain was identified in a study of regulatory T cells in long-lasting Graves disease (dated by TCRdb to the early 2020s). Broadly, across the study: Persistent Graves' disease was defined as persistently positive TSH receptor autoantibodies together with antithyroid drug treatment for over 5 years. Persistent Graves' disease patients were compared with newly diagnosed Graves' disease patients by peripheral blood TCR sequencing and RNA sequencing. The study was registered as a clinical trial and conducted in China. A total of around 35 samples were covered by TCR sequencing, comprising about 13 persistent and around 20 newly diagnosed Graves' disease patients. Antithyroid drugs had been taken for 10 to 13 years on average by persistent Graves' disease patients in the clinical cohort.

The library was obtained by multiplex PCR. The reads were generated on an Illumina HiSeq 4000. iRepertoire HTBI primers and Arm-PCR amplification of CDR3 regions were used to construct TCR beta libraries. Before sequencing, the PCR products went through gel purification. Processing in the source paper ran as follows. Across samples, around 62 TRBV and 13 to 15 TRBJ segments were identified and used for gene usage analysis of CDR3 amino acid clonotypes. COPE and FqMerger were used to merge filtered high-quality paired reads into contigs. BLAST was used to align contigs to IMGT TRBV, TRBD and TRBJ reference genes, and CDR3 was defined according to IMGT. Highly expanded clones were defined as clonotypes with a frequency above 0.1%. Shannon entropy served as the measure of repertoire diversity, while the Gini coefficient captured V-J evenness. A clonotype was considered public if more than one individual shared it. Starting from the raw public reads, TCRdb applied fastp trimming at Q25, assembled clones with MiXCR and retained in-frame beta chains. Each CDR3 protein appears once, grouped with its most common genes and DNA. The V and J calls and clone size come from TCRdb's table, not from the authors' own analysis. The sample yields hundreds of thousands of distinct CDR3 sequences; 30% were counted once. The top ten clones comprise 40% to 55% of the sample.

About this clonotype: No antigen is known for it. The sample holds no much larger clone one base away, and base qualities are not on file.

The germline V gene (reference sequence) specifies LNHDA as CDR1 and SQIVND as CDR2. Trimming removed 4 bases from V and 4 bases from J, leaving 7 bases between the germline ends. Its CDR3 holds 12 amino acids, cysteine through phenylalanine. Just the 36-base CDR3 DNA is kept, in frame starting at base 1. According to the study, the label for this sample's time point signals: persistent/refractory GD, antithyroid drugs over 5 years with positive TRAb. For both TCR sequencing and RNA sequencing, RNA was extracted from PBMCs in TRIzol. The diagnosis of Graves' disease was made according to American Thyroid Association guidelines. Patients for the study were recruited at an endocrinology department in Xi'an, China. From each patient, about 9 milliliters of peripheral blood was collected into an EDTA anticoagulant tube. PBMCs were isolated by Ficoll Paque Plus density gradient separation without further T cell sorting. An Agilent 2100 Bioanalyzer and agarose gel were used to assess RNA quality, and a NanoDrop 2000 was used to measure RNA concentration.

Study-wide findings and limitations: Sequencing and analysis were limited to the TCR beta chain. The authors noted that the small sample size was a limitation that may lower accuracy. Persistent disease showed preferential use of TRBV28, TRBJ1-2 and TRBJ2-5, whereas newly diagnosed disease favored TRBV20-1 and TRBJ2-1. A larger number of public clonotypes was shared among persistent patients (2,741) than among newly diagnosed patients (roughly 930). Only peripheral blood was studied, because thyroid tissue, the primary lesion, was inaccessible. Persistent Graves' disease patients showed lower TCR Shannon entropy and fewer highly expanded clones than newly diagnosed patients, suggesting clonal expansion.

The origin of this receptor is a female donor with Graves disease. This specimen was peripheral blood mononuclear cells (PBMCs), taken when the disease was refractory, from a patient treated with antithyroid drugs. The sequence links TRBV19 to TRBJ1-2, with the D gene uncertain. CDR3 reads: CASSNVGYGYTF. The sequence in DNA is TGTGCCAGTAGTAACGTGGGCTATGGCTACACCTTC.